This TCR beta chain came from a study of T cell responses to AZD1222 COVID-19 vaccine. Produced via immunoSEQ multiplex PCR; TCRdb's table is partial and in-frame only. This sample carries about 35,000 clones, 86% of them seen once, and the ten largest clones take 5.5% to 7.5%. Study outcomes and limitations: Most donors were white British, females outnumbered males, and clonal diversity was possibly underestimated. Repertoires were sampled only after the peak T cell response.

Regarding this clone: Its specificity is unknown.

The source is an adult in good health. The specimen comprised peripheral blood, sampled on day 0 of AZD1222 vaccination.

CDR3 nucleotide sequence: TGTGCCAGCAGCCCTCAGCTAGCGGGAGAAGAGACCCAGTACTTC. This sequence encodes CASSPQLAGEETQYF. This chain connects TRBV2 to TRBJ2-5; 10 nucleotides align to TRBD2. The ends lost 6 bases at V and 3 bases at J; junction bases unmatched: 7. The CDR3 extends over 15 amino acids. Germline V lookup: CDR1 SNHLY, CDR2 FYNNEI.